This T cell receptor (beta chain) is drawn from a study of blood T cells in healthy people across ages. A J-beta primer mix and a sample-barcoded 5' primer were used in a second PCR of about 7 to 12 cycles. TCRdb processed the 5' RACE reads anew with MiXCR; each CDR3 protein has one entry. The sample shows some 760,000 distinct CDR3 sequences, around 25% of them seen only once. This CDR3 contains 13 residues. CDR1 is SEHNR and CDR2 is FQNEAQ in the germline V gene (reference sequence). V shed 4 bases, J shed 10 bases, and the junction held 7 bases outside the gene matches. The same specimen was also included in a second study, on T cells of mothers and their children.

The genes are TRBV7-9 and TRBJ2-1, with 7 bases identical to TRBD1. The TCR comes from a boy younger than 18 in good health. What was sequenced was blood. CDR3 DNA sequence: TGTGCCAGCAGCTCCCCAGGGGGTCGGGAGCAGTTCTTC. Protein: CASSSPGGREQFF.